The entry below describes one T cell receptor (beta chain). Antigen specificity is unknown. This entry belongs to a study of cytomegalovirus exposure and HLA in healthy donors. The overall study: The roughly 130 validation repertoires were reported in a later analysis to have been generated on the same platform as the roughly 670 first-cohort repertoires.

Generated by immunoSEQ multiplex PCR, the TCRdb table keeps only in-frame clones and is missing some. There are roughly 140,000 clones in the sample; approximately 93% occur only once, and 0.55% to 0.8% lies in the top ten. Whole-study findings and limits: Reported performance of the classifier showed diagnosis of cytomegalovirus status with high specificity and sensitivity. The study designated 150 to 200 TCR beta chains cytomegalovirus-associated.

Germline V gives CDR1 MNHEY, CDR2 SMNVEV (reference sequence). Trimming pared 6 bases from V and 0 bases from J, leaving 9 bases between. The CDR3 is 13 residues long. The receptor was isolated from a man between 18 and 35 years old in good health and CMV-seronegative. Specimen: PBMCs. V is TRBV27 and J is TRBJ2-7, with a possible D match to TRBD2 (6 bases). As DNA, the CDR3 is TGTGCCAGCAGGGCGACTAGCTCCTACGAGCAGTACTTC. It codes for CASRATSSYEQYF.